These 17 T cell receptor beta chains came from one sample sequenced in a study of PD-1 blockade in classical Hodgkin lymphoma. Relapse was seen in all patients after autologous stem cell transplantation, and brentuximab vedotin exposure was variable. Sequencing was performed with immunoSEQ multiplex PCR; in TCRdb, only in-frame clones are kept and a portion is missing. The sample holds about 100,000 clones; approximately 90% are singletons and the top ten take more than 6.5%. Source: peripheral blood mononuclear cells (PBMCs), taken before the second cycle of nivolumab. The origin of the receptors is a human donor with classical Hodgkin lymphoma.

The chain's CDR3 is CASSGLSSGANVLTF. The CDR3, as DNA: TGTGCCAGTTCGGGGCTGAGCTCTGGGGCCAACGTCCTGACTTTC. This chain uses TRBV19 with TRBJ2-6; perhaps D is TRBD1 or TRBD2 (5 bases each). CDR1 and CDR2 (germline): LNHDA, SQIVND (reference sequence). This CDR3 has 15 amino acids. Trimming took off 8 bases at V and 0 bases at J, with 11 bases between the two ends.

The chain has TRBV7-2 and TRBJ2-3; D gene unclear. CDR3 length equals 12 residues. Germline assignment: CDR1 SGHTA and CDR2 FQGNSA. Trimming took off 1 base at V and 13 bases at J, with 12 bases between the two ends. The CDR3: CASSLVGPVKYF. The CDR3 DNA is TGTGCCAGCAGCTTAGTGGGCCCCGTTAAGTATTTT.

The chain employs TRBV6-4 and TRBJ2-2, with 8 bases fitting TRBD2. The CDR3 runs 17 residues. The J segment lost 6 bases and the V segment lost 6 bases, leaving 15 bases of the junction unmatched. CDR1 is MRHNA and CDR2 is SNTAGT in the germline V gene. CDR3 loop: CASSPEPGGAKAGELFF. The CDR3 region has the DNA TGTGCCAGCAGCCCGGAACCCGGGGGGGCCAAGGCCGGGGAGCTGTTTTTT.

In this sample, this clone turned up a few times. This chain uses TRBV28 with TRBJ1-6, with TRBD1 identical over 9 bases. Per the germline V gene, CDR1 is MDHEN and CDR2 is SYDVKM. V lost 5 bases, J lost 10 bases, and 6 bases stayed unmatched. This CDR3 has 14 residues. CDR3 coding DNA: TGTGCCAGCAGTCCACAGGGGGCAGGATCACCCCTCCACTTT. Translation: CASSPQGAGSPLHF.

The CDR3 sequence: CASSQEQNTGELFF. In DNA, the CDR3 is TGTGCCAGCAGCCAAGAACAGAACACCGGGGAGCTGTTTTTT. V gene TRBV4-2 combines with J gene TRBJ2-2; D not resolved. Trimming left V 0 bases short and J 1 base short, with 3 bases between. This CDR3 is 14 amino acids long. Germline CDR1 reads LGHNA; CDR2 reads YNFKEQ.

This clone was detected once. The CDR3 protein is CASSEDREVVPYNEQFF. DNA for the CDR3: TGTGCCAGCAGTGAGGACCGGGAGGTAGTCCCCTACAATGAGCAGTTCTTC. The chain is built from TRBV2 and TRBJ2-1; 7 positions agree with TRBD2. V dropped 3 bases and J dropped 2; count of bases not matched to a gene: 10. Germline V gene sequence: CDR1 SNHLY, CDR2 FYNNEI. This CDR3 region has 17 residues.

The sample holds one count of this clone. The chain is built from TRBV21-1 and TRBJ2-7; the table gives TRBD2 as D, unverified against the DNA. TRBV21-1 is deemed a pseudogene. The CDR3 contains 15 residues. The CDR3 sequence is CASSYREEGPHEQYF. Written as DNA, the CDR3 is TGTGCCAGCAGCTATAGGGAGGAGGGGCCCCACGAGCAGTACTTC.

The chain employs TRBV27 and TRBJ1-2; no clear D. The CDR3 contains 15 residues. The germline V and J ends were trimmed by 5 bases and 1 base, with 14 bases remaining between them. Germline loops: CDR1 MNHEY, CDR2 SMNVEV (reference sequence). The CDR3 spells CASSPHPGYNYGYTF. CDR3 in DNA: TGTGCCAGCAGTCCCCATCCGGGATATAACTATGGCTACACCTTC.

The gene calls are TRBV15 and TRBJ2-3, with TRBD1 matching 8 bases. Germline lookup yields CDR1 LNHNV and CDR2 YYDKDF (reference sequence). The CDR3 spans 14 residues. The V segment lost 1 base and the J segment 5 bases; nucleotides outside the gene matches: 2. CDR3 residues: CATSRGTGLDTQYF. Written as DNA, the CDR3 is TGTGCCACCAGCAGAGGGACAGGGCTAGATACGCAGTATTTT.

This chain uses TRBV19 with TRBJ2-5; D gene uncertain. The CDR3 contains 13 residues. Per the germline V gene, CDR1 is LNHDA and CDR2 is SQIVND (reference sequence). Trimming stripped 3 bases from V and 1 base from J, with 6 bases between. The CDR3 bases are TGTGCCAGTAGTATTGCGGTCCAAGAGACCCAGTACTTC. Translating gives CASSIAVQETQYF.

CDR3 DNA: TGCGCCAGCGAACTCGACAGGGTTCACGGCCAGCCCCAGCATTTT. Its protein product is CASELDRVHGQPQHF. The genes are TRBV23-1 and TRBJ1-5; 7 bases are a match to TRBD1. TRBV23-1 is labeled an ORF, and its function is uncertain. CDR3 size: 15 residues. J was trimmed by 7 bases and V by 8 bases; bases with no gene match: 14.

V and J are TRBV7-2 and TRBJ2-5; D may be TRBD1 or TRBD2 (5 bases each). V shed 5 bases and J shed 5 bases, with 15 bases lying between them. Germline V gives CDR1 SGHTA, CDR2 FQGNSA. The CDR3 runs to 14 residues. This CDR3 reads CASSIPGAWETQYF. The CDR3 nucleotides are TGTGCCAGCAGCATCCCCGGGGCTTGGGAGACCCAGTACTTC.

V and J are TRBV30 and TRBJ1-2, with 9 bases that match TRBD1. Germline trimming cut 4 bases from V and 4 bases from J; bases unmatched to any gene: 4. Looked up from germline, CDR1 is GTSNPN and CDR2 is SVGIG (reference sequence). The CDR3 sequence is 13 residues long. CDR3 DNA sequence: TGTGCCTGGAATCGGGACAGGGTCTATGGCTACACCTTC. Residues: CAWNRDRVYGYTF.

The chain uses TRBV5-1 and TRBJ2-2; D gene ambiguous. Per germline, CDR1 SGHRS and CDR2 YFSETQ. The V end lost 0 bases, the J end lost 4 bases, and 7 bases lay between the germline ends. The CDR3 extends over 14 amino acids. The CDR3 region has the DNA TGCGCCAGCAGCTTGGGTACATTCACCGGGGAGCTGTTTTTT. Translating it yields CASSLGTFTGELFF.

The V and J genes are TRBV28 and TRBJ1-2; 7 bases line up with TRBD1. V shed 5 bases and J 13 bases; nucleotides not matched to a gene: 13. The V gene's germline CDR1 is MDHEN and CDR2 SYDVKM. The CDR3 has 13 amino acids. Here the CDR3 reads CASSPGTGVNVTF. CDR3 nucleotides: TGTGCCAGCAGTCCAGGCACAGGGGTGAATGTCACCTTC.

The chain combines TRBV19 with TRBJ2-3, with D possibly being TRBD2 (7 bases). The CDR3 totals 12 residues. Between the trimmed V and J ends, which lost 10 bases and 6 bases, there was a span of 14 bases. The germline CDR1 and CDR2 sequences are LNHDA and SQIVND (reference sequence). DNA for the CDR3: TGTGCCACCGGACGGGGGGCCGATACGCAGTATTTT. This gives the protein CATGRGADTQYF.

The chain uses TRBV27 and TRBJ1-6; no clear D. The CDR3 has 18 residues. Looked up from germline, CDR1 is MNHEY and CDR2 is SMNVEV (reference sequence). Trimming pared 5 bases from V and 1 base from J, leaving 18 bases between. Here the CDR3 DNA reads TGTGCCAGCAGTCCACTAACCACTTTTGGGTCCTATAATTCACCCCTCCACTTT. Translated, it gives CASSPLTTFGSYNSPLHF.